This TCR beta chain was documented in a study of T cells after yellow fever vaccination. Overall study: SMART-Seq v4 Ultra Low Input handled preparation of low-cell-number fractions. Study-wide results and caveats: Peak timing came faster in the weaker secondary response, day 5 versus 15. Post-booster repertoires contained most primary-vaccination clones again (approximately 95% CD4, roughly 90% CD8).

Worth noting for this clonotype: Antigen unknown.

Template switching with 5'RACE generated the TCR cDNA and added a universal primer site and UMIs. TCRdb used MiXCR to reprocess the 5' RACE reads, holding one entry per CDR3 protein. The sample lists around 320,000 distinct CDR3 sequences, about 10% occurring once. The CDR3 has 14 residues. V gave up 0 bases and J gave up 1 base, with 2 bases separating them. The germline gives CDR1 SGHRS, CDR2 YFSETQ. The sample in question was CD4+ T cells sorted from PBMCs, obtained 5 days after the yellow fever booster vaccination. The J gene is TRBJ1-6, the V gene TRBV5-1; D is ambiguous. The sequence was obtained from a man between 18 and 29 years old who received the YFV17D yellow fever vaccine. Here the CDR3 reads CASSLVSYNSPLHF. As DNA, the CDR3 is TGCGCCAGCAGCTTGGTATCCTATAATTCACCCCTCCACTTT.